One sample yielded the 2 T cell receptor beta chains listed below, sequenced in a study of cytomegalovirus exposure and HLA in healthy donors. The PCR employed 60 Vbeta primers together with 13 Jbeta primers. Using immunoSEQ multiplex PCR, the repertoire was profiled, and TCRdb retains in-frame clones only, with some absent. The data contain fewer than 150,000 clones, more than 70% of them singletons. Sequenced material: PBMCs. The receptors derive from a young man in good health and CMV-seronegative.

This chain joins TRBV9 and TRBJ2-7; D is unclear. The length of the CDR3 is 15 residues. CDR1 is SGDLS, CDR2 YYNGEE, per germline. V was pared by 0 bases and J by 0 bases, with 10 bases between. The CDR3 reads CASSVVAAPSYEQYF. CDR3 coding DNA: TGTGCCAGCAGCGTAGTGGCAGCGCCCTCCTACGAGCAGTACTTC.

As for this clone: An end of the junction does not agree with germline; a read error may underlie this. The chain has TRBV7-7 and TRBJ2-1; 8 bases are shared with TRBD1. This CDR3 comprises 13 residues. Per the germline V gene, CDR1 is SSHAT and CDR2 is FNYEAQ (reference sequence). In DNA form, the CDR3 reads TGTGCTAGCAGCACGGACAGGGAAAATGAGCAGTTCTTC. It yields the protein CASSTDRENEQFF.